This T cell receptor beta chain was sequenced for a study of control samples from healthy donors and cancer patients. Using immunoSEQ multiplex PCR, the repertoire was profiled, and TCRdb retains in-frame clones only, with some absent. The sample includes some 170,000 clones, 96% seen only once; the top ten take under 1.2%. This CDR3 contains 17 residues. Per germline, CDR1 SGDLS and CDR2 YYNGEE. V was clipped by 4 bases and J by 4 bases, with 21 bases between them. This sequence was found in a woman aged 25 to 39 in good health. The chain has TRBV9 and TRBJ2-1, with D maybe TRBD2 (6 bases). Sequenced material: blood. The CDR3 region has the DNA TGTGCCAGCAGCCCCCCAACGGGAGCCCCGGGTTACAATGAGCAGTTCTTC. Encoded protein: CASSPPTGAPGYNEQFF.